This record concerns one TCR beta chain sequence. Its target is not known. Clones were sequenced by immunoSEQ multiplex PCR, and TCRdb holds only the in-frame ones, with some missing. Of about 71,000 clones detected, 90% appear once; the ten largest clones hold approximately 1.3%. These data originate in a study of graft-versus-host responses after intestinal transplantation. Overall study context: Those transplanted obtained multivisceral, liver-intestinal, or isolated intestinal grafts. Recipients were all induced with anti-thymocyte globulin, then given tacrolimus and steroids for about 3 years. Study observations and caveats: Some patients had graft-donor T cell macrochimerism, and their allografts showed high graft-versus-host to host-versus-graft clonal ratios. The study associated peak circulating GvH clone levels with early post-transplant HvG declines.

The CDR3 totals 19 residues. Trimming pared 1 base from V and 0 bases from J, leaving 16 bases between. Germline CDR1 is SGHVS and CDR2 is FNYEAQ. The clonotype comes from a human donor who received an intestinal transplant. The sample consisted of unstimulated CD8+ T cells sorted from spleen or lymph node cells, taken before intestinal transplant. This chain joins TRBV7-6 and TRBJ2-6, with TRBD1 as a possible D gene (6 bases). CDR3 in amino acids: CASSLGTGQTDSGANVLTF. The CDR3 bases are TGTGCCAGCAGCTTAGGGACTGGACAGACCGACTCTGGGGCCAACGTCCTGACTTTC.